One sample yielded the 25 T cell receptor beta chains listed below, sequenced in a study of blood T cell repertoires in COVID-19. Using immunoSEQ multiplex PCR, the repertoire was profiled, and TCRdb retains in-frame clones only, with some absent. There are roughly 120,000 clones in the sample; roughly 80% occur only once, and less than 7.5% lies in the top ten. The sample comprised peripheral blood. These receptor sequences come from a man in his 70s with acute or convalescent COVID-19.

This chain uses TRBV28 with TRBJ2-1; 13 bases line up with TRBD2. With V trimmed by 4 bases and J by 15 bases, 6 bases remained unmatched. The CDR3 length is 13 residues. Germline loops: CDR1 MDHEN, CDR2 SYDVKM. The CDR3 spells CASSSGTSGTPFF. The DNA of the CDR3 is TGTGCCAGCAGTTCCGGGACTAGCGGGACCCCGTTCTTC.

The chain joins TRBV5-5 to TRBJ2-5; weak D call: TRBD2 (7 bases). The germline CDR1 and CDR2 sequences are SGHKS and YYEKEE (reference sequence). The ends were cut back, 0 bases at V and 2 bases at J, with 14 bases in the middle. The CDR3 length is 16 residues. The CDR3 loop reads CASSLVFGGAQETQYF. Written as DNA, the CDR3 is TGTGCCAGCAGCTTGGTCTTTGGGGGGGCACAAGAGACCCAGTACTTC.

This CDR3 is CASSFHTGEKLFF. The CDR3 DNA reads as TGTGCCAGCAGCTTCCACACAGGGGAAAAACTGTTTTTT. The chain couples TRBV7-9 to TRBJ1-4; D is possibly TRBD1 (6 bases). The germline V gene has CDR1 SEHNR and CDR2 FQNEAQ (reference sequence). V was shortened by 3 bases and J by 8 bases, with 10 bases between the two germline ends. There are 13 residues in the CDR3. Filled out from reference TRBV7-9 and TRBJ1-4, the complete variable domain reads DTGVSQNPRHKITKRGQNVTFRCDPISEHNRLYWYRQTLGQGPEFLTYFQNEAQLEKSRLLSDRFSAERPKGSFSTLEIQRTEQGDSAMYLCASSFHTGEKLFFGSGTQLSVL.

The chain is built from TRBV5-1 and TRBJ1-2; TRBD1 is a possible D gene (6 bases). V was trimmed by 4 bases and J by 2 bases, leaving 18 bases between them. There are 16 residues in the CDR3. The germline V gene encodes CDR1 SGHRS and CDR2 YFSETQ. The CDR3 DNA reads as TGCGCCAGCAGCCTGGGGGCAGTGGGAGCGAACTATGGCTACACCTTC. It yields the protein CASSLGAVGANYGYTF.

The table lists this clone with a few counts. The rearrangement uses TRBV5-1 and TRBJ2-7; D is perhaps TRBD2 (6 bases). CDR3 length: 13 residues. V was trimmed by 3 bases and J by 7 bases, leaving 14 bases between them. Per germline, CDR1 SGHRS and CDR2 YFSETQ. The CDR3 loop is CASSSGGVGEQYF. The CDR3 DNA is TGCGCCAGCAGCTCCGGAGGGGTTGGGGAGCAGTACTTC.

The rearrangement uses TRBV9 and TRBJ2-7; a weak D match, TRBD1 (6 bases). Trimming pared 10 bases from V and 3 bases from J, leaving 17 bases between. Germline CDR1 reads SGDLS; CDR2 reads YYNGEE. The CDR3 runs 13 residues. CDR3 nucleotides: TGTGCCCACCCCACCGGGACACTCTACGAGCAGTACTTC. Protein sequence: CAHPTGTLYEQYF.

The V gene is TRBV2, the J gene TRBJ2-3; 8 positions match TRBD2. The length of the CDR3 is 14 residues. From germline, CDR1 is SNHLY and CDR2 FYNNEI. V shed 3 bases, J shed 6 bases, and the junction held 5 bases outside the gene matches. Here the CDR3 DNA reads TGTGCCAGCAGTGAGAGGACTAGCCGGGATACGCAGTATTTT. This codes for CASSERTSRDTQYF.

V and J are TRBV18 and TRBJ2-5; D may be TRBD1 (6 bases). The ends were cut back, 1 base at V and 5 bases at J, with 14 bases in the middle. The CDR3 is 15 residues long. The germline V gene encodes CDR1 KGHSH and CDR2 LQKENI. DNA for the CDR3: TGTGCCAGCTCACCACGATATTCAGGGGACGAGACCCAGTACTTC. Protein sequence: CASSPRYSGDETQYF.

The V gene is TRBV6-5, the J gene TRBJ2-7; 7 bases fit TRBD1. The CDR3 runs 15 residues. Looked up from germline, CDR1 is MNHEY and CDR2 is SVGAGI. V shed 0 bases and J 5 bases; nucleotides not matched to a gene: 7. CDR3 in DNA: TGTGCCAGCAGTTACTCGCCGACAGGGCTGAACGAGCAGTACTTC. It translates to CASSYSPTGLNEQYF.

V and J are TRBV18 and TRBJ2-7, with D perhaps matching TRBD1 (5 bases). CDR3 length: 14 residues. V dropped 5 bases and J dropped 3 bases, with 14 bases sitting between them. Germline loops: CDR1 KGHSH, CDR2 LQKENI. DNA of the CDR3: TGTGCCAGCTCAGGAGACTCTCAGGGCTACGAGCAGTACTTC. Translated: CASSGDSQGYEQYF.

This clone was seen a handful of times. This chain links TRBV7-9 with TRBJ2-7; no clear D. Germline V gives CDR1 SEHNR, CDR2 FQNEAQ (reference sequence). Trimming removed 5 bases at V and 4 bases at J, with 9 bases between. This CDR3 has 12 residues. The CDR3 region is CASSLTEYEQYF. The DNA for the CDR3 is TGTGCCAGCAGCCTCACGGAGTACGAGCAGTACTTC.

The chain recombines TRBV5-4 with TRBJ2-7, with 7 positions matching TRBD1. CDR3 length: 14 amino acids. J was trimmed by 3 bases and V by 3 bases; bases with no gene match: 6. Germline loops: CDR1 SGHNT, CDR2 YYREEE (reference sequence). CDR3 DNA sequence: TGTGCCAGCAGCTCCGGACAGGAATACTACGAGCAGTACTTC. It encodes CASSSGQEYYEQYF.

The chain links TRBV6-5 to TRBJ2-1, with D possibly TRBD2 on 6 matching bases. The germline V gene encodes CDR1 MNHEY and CDR2 SVGAGI. Trimming removed 0 bases at V and 1 base at J, with 10 bases between. The CDR3 covers 16 residues. CDR3 in amino acids: CASSYSIGSSYNEQFF. CDR3 in DNA: TGTGCCAGCAGTTACTCGATCGGGAGTTCCTACAATGAGCAGTTCTTC.

This clone was observed a handful of times. V and J are TRBV5-1 and TRBJ1-2; the D gene is possibly TRBD1 (6 bases). Germline-derived CDR1 and CDR2 are SGHRS and YFSETQ. The CDR3 spans 15 residues. With 3 bases removed from V and 0 bases from J, the gap between germline ends came to 12 bases. As DNA, the CDR3 is TGCGCCAGCAGCTCCGGGGGGGCTACTAACTATGGCTACACCTTC. As protein: CASSSGGATNYGYTF. The whole variable domain, filled in from reference TRBV5-1 and TRBJ1-2, reads KAGVTQTPRYLIKTRGQQVTLSCSPISGHRSVSWYQQTPGQGLQFLFEYFSETQRNKGNFPGRFSGRQFSNSRSEMNVSTLELGDSALYLCASSSGGATNYGYTFGSGTRLTVV.

This chain joins TRBV11-1 and TRBJ2-5, with D perhaps TRBD1 (6 bases). The germline gives CDR1 SGHAT, CDR2 FQDESV (reference sequence). The CDR3 loop spans 13 amino acids. Trimming cost V 5 bases and J 4 bases, with 11 bases left between them. This chain's CDR3 is CASSNGQRETQYF. In DNA, the CDR3 is TGTGCCAGCAGCAACGGACAGAGAGAGACCCAGTACTTC.

V usage is TRBV7-3 and J usage is TRBJ2-3; 7 bases fit TRBD2. Germline lookup yields CDR1 SGHTA and CDR2 FQGTGA. The CDR3 has 17 amino acids. The V and J ends lost 5 bases and 7 bases, in that order; junction bases with no gene match: 18. The DNA for the CDR3 is TGTGCCAGCAGCCTCGGTCTTAGCTGGGGAGGGCCCCATACGCAGTATTTT. This gives the protein CASSLGLSWGGPHTQYF.

The chain employs TRBV2 and TRBJ1-1; D remains unclear. This CDR3 is 16 amino acids long. Looked up from germline, CDR1 is SNHLY and CDR2 is FYNNEI. V gave up 2 bases and J gave up 4 bases, with 17 bases separating them. This CDR3 is CASSERVGREGTEAFF. The CDR3 DNA reads as TGTGCCAGCAGTGAAAGGGTCGGTAGGGAGGGCACTGAAGCTTTCTTT.

The chain is built from TRBV15 and TRBJ2-6, with D possibly being TRBD1 (5 bases). V lost 5 bases and J lost 0, with 20 bases in between. The CDR3 is 19 amino acids. Germline V lookup: CDR1 LNHNV, CDR2 YYDKDF (reference sequence). This CDR3 reads CATSAPQGRINSGANVLTF. The CDR3 nucleotides read TGTGCCACCAGCGCTCCCCAGGGCAGAATTAACTCTGGGGCCAACGTCCTGACTTTC.

The V and J genes are TRBV4-1 and TRBJ2-7; 11 bases map to TRBD1. Germline V CDR1 and CDR2: MGHRA, YSYEKL. The J segment lost 2 bases and the V segment lost 3 bases, leaving 6 bases of the junction unmatched. The CDR3 runs to 16 residues. The CDR3 sequence is CASSQVPGQGAYEQYF. For the CDR3, the DNA is TGCGCCAGCAGCCAGGTACCGGGACAGGGGGCCTACGAGCAGTACTTC.

The chain uses TRBV18 and TRBJ1-4, with 7 bases aligning to TRBD1. The J segment lost 8 bases and the V segment lost 2 bases, leaving 5 bases of the junction unmatched. This CDR3 region has 14 residues. CDR1 is KGHSH and CDR2 is LQKENI in the germline V gene. The CDR3 DNA sequence: TGTGCCAGCTCACCATCGGACAGGAGGGAAAAACTGTTTTTT. It translates to CASSPSDRREKLFF.

Of note for this clone: The sample carries other DNA sequences with the same CDR3. The chain combines TRBV15 with TRBJ1-4; unclear D gene. CDR1 and CDR2 from the germline V gene are LNHNV and YYDKDF (reference sequence). V was clipped by 0 bases and J by 0 bases, with 8 bases between them. The CDR3 runs to 16 residues. The CDR3 sequence is CATSRDLLATNEKLFF. CDR3 DNA: TGTGCCACCAGCAGAGATCTTCTAGCAACTAATGAAAAACTGTTTTTT.

The V call is TRBV19, the J call TRBJ2-5; no definite D call. Per the germline V gene, CDR1 is LNHDA and CDR2 is SQIVND (reference sequence). Trimming cost V 5 bases and J 5 bases, with 18 bases left between them. The length of the CDR3 is 15 residues. In DNA form, the CDR3 reads TGTGCCAGTAGTGTCACCTCTCTAAGCCCCGAGACCCAGTACTTC. Protein sequence: CASSVTSLSPETQYF.

CDR3 sequence (DNA): TGCAGCGTTGTGCGGGACAGGAGCTACAATGAGCAGTTCTTC. This translates into CSVVRDRSYNEQFF. The chain carries TRBV29-1 and TRBJ2-1; 8 bases match TRBD1. The germline gives CDR1 SQVTM, CDR2 ANQGSEA. V lost 4 bases, J lost 3 bases, and 5 bases stayed unmatched. The CDR3 runs 14 residues.

The V gene is TRBV6-1, the J gene TRBJ2-1, with TRBD1 matching 9 bases. The CDR3 runs 12 residues. Germline V gene lookup returns CDR1 MNHNS and CDR2 SASEGT. J lost 9 bases, V lost 8 bases, and 5 bases had no gene match. The CDR3 DNA is TGTGCCAGCCGGACAGGGGAAGGTGAGCAGTTCTTC. Translating it yields CASRTGEGEQFF.

A note on this clone: Compared with germline, one end of the junction differs, possibly owing to a read error. V and J are TRBV27 and TRBJ1-1, with TRBD1 matching 7 bases. CDR1 and CDR2 from the germline V gene are MNHEY and SMNVEV (reference sequence). The CDR3 has 15 amino acids. The CDR3 loop reads CASSLSGGMNTEAFF. CDR3 DNA sequence: TGTGCCAGCAGTCTATCAGGGGGAATGAACACTGAAGCTTTCTTT.